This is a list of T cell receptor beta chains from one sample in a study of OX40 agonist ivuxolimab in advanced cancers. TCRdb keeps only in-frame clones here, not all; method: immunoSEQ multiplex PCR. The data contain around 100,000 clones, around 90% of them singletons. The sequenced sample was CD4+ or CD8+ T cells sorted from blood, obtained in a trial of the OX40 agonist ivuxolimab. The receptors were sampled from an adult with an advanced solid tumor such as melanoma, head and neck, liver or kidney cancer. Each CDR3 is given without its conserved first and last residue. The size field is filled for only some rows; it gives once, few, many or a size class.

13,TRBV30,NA,AWSVGGSSGETQY
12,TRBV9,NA,ASGLRPDTGELF
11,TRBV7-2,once,ASSLEIAGELF
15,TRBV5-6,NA,ASSWRRDSKNTGELF
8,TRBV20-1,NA,SASSNVLT
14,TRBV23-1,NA,ASSQFQSGPTYEQY
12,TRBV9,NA,ASSFSGGSYEQY
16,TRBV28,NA,ASRVLPSAGGRGDTQY
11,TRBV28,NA,ASSLISQETQY
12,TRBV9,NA,ASSTSGKNNEQF
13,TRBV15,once,ATRDGGWSNQPQH
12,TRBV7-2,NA,ASRTSGKSGELF
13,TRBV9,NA,ASSVGVGATGELF
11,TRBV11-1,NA,ASSQGLQNEQF
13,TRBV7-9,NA,ASSARDRNLYGYT
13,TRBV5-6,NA,ASSFRQGAAYEQY
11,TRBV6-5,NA,ASSEPGGDTQY
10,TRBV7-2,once,ASSLYSQEQF
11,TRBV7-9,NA,ASSFRDTGELF
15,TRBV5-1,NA,ASSLGGSEAFFAKAF
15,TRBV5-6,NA,ASSLPRGTGDFYEQY
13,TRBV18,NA,ASSDSMGQTYEQY
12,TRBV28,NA,ASSKNDRQETQY
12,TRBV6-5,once,ASSYKQVNQPQH
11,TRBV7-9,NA,ASSPQVNEKLF
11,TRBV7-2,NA,ASSLGPQETQY
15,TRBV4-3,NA,ASSQDPSGGWAGELF
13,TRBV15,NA,ATSRGKGGNQPQH
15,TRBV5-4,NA,ASSFGSVSSGANVLT
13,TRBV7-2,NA,ASSLALASADTQY
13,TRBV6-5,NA,ASSYSRISNQPQH
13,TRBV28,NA,ASRITQGAGQPQH
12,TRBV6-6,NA,ASSYSPHGSEQF
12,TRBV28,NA,ASNLAGLSYEQY
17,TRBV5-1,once,ASSWTSGYFPSSYNEQF
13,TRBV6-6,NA,ASSKTSGTYNEQF
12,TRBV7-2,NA,ASSLEGGYNEQF
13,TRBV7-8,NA,ASSLLQGANYGYT
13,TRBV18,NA,ASSPPDTNTGELF
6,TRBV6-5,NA,ASRGLF